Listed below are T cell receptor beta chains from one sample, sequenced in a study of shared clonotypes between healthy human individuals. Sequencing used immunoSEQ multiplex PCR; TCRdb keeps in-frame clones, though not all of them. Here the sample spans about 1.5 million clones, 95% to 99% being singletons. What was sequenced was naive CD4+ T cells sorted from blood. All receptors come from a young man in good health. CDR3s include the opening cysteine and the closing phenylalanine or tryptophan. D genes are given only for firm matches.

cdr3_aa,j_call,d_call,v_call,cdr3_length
CASSQGLAGRVYEQYF,TRBJ2-7,TRBD2,TRBV4-3,16
CASSSQLSYTF,TRBJ1-2,NA,TRBV19,11
CASSLGTVRYEQYF,TRBJ2-7,NA,TRBV28,14
CASRTGTPVREQYF,TRBJ2-7,NA,TRBV28,14
CASSFGPQETQYF,TRBJ2-5,NA,TRBV5-5,13
CASSLEGGRGRETQYF,TRBJ2-5,NA,TRBV5-4,16
CASSPAETQYF,TRBJ2-5,NA,TRBV18,11
CASSLGLTDSYNEQFF,TRBJ2-1,NA,TRBV5-4,16
CSASGRNYGYTF,TRBJ1-2,NA,TRBV29-1,12
CASSPFPILTAGGARKDEQFF,TRBJ2-1,TRBD2,TRBV14,21
CASSPAIGELFF,TRBJ2-2,NA,TRBV28,12
CASRQITGTGSTDTQYF,TRBJ2-3,TRBD1,TRBV5-1,17
CASSLTGRTWETQYF,TRBJ2-5,NA,TRBV7-3,15
CAWDRGRLDYGYTF,TRBJ1-2,TRBD1,TRBV30,14
CASSKRIAGVVDTQYF,TRBJ2-3,TRBD2,TRBV5-4,16
CASSERNANTGELFF,TRBJ2-2,NA,TRBV6-1,15
CASATQSRPNNEQFF,TRBJ2-1,NA,TRBV5-1,15
CASRTVSSNQPQHF,TRBJ1-5,NA,TRBV19,14
CASSLLSSSNEQFF,TRBJ2-1,NA,TRBV7-9,14
CASGQPTGSSQPQHF,TRBJ1-5,TRBD1,TRBV6-1,15
CAISQGSSGVGPYEQYF,TRBJ2-7,NA,TRBV10-3,17
CASSSGSTDTQYF,TRBJ2-3,NA,TRBV19,13
CASSLIGTGAVSTDTQYF,TRBJ2-3,TRBD1,TRBV5-1,18
CASSTSTVNTEAFF,TRBJ1-1,NA,TRBV19,14
CASSEGGTANEKLFF,TRBJ1-4,NA,TRBV19,15
CAWGRLVGETQYF,TRBJ2-5,NA,TRBV30,13
CASSQEAVAHYGYTF,TRBJ1-2,NA,TRBV4-3,15
CASSSGGGASYEQYF,TRBJ2-7,NA,TRBV28,15
CASSSLDSKQSPLHF,TRBJ1-6,NA,TRBV28,15
CASSQTSVTYEQYF,TRBJ2-7,TRBD2,TRBV7-9,14
CASRPRDRGGNQPQHF,TRBJ1-5,TRBD1,TRBV19,16
CASSSGDRNNEQFF,TRBJ2-1,NA,TRBV11-2,14
CASSLVTMGVDEQFF,TRBJ2-1,NA,TRBV11-2,15
CASSQIAGGPRGKNIQYF,TRBJ2-4,TRBD2,TRBV28,18
CASSYLGDRQFF,TRBJ2-1,NA,TRBV11-2,12
CASRGGVANTGELFF,TRBJ2-2,NA,TRBV6-1,15
CASSSGTGELFF,TRBJ2-2,NA,TRBV28,12
CASSPKSGRGGEQFF,TRBJ2-1,TRBD2,TRBV18,15
CASSSLGGNPETQYF,TRBJ2-5,NA,TRBV6-5,15
CASRTGMGFTLGEQYF,TRBJ2-7,TRBD1,TRBV28,16
CASSKPGQGHEQYF,TRBJ2-7,TRBD1,TRBV19,14
CASSIGLAGTDTQYF,TRBJ2-3,TRBD2,TRBV19,15
CASSFSGSDTQYF,TRBJ2-3,NA,TRBV5-1,13
CASSDGRDTQYF,TRBJ2-3,NA,TRBV11-2,12
CASSLPGLATQYF,TRBJ2-3,TRBD2,TRBV28,13
CASSLGRTYEQYF,TRBJ2-7,NA,TRBV28,13
CASSLVRLAGTTEQFF,TRBJ2-1,TRBD2,TRBV5-4,16